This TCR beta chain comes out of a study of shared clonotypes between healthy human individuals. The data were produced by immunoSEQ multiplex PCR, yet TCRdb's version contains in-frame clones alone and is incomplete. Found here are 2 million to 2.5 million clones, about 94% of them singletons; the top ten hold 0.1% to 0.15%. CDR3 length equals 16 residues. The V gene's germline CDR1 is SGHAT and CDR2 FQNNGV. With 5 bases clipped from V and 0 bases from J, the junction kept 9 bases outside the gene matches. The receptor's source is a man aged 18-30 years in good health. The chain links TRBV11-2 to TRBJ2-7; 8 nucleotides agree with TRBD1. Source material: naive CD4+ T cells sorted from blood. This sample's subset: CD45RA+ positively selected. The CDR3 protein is CASSTQGTGGSYEQYF. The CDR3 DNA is TGTGCCAGCAGCACGCAGGGTACAGGGGGCTCCTACGAGCAGTACTTC.